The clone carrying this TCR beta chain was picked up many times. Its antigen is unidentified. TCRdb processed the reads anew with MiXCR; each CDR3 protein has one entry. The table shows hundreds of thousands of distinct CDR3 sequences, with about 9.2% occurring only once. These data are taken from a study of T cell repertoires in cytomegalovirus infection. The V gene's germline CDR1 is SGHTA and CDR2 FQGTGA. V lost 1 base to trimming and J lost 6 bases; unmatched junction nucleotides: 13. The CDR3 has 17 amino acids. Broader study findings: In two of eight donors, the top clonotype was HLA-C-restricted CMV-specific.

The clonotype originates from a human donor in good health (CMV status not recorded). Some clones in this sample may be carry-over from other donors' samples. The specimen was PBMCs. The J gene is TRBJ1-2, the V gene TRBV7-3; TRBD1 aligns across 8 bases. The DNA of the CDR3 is TGTGCCAGCAGCTTAAAGGGCGACAGGGGCGGTTGGGATGGCTACACCTTC. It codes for CASSLKGDRGGWDGYTF.